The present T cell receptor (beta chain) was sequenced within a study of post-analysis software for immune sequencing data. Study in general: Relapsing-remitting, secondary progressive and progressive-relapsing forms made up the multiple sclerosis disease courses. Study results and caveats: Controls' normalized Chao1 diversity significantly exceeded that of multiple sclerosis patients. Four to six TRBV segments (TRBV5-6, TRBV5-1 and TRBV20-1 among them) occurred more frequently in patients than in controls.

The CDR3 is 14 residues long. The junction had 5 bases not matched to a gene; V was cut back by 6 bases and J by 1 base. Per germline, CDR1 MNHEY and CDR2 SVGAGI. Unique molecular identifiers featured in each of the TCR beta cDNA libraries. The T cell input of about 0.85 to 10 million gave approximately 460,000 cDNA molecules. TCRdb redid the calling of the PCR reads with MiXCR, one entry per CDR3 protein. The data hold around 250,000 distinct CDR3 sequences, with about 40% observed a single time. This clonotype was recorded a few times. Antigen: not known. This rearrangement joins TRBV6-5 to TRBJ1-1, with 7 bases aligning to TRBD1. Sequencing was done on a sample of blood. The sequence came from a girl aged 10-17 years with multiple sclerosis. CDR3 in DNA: TGTGCCAGCAGATGGGACAGAGAGAACACTGAAGCTTTCTTT. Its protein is CASRWDRENTEAFF.